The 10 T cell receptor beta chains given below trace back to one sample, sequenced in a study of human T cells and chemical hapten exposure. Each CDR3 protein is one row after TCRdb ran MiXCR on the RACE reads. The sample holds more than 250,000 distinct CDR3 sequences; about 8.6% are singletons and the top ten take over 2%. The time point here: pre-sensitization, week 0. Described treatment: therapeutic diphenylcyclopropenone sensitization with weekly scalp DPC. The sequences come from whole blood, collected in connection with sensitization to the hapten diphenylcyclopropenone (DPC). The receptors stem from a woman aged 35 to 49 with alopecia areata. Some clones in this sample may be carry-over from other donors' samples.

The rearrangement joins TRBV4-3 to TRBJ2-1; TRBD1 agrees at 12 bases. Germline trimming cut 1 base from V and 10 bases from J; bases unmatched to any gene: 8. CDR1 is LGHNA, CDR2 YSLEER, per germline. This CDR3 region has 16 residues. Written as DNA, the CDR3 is TGCGCCAGCAGCCAAGCATCCGGGACAGGGGGCGGCGAGCAGTTCTTC. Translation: CASSQASGTGGGEQFF.

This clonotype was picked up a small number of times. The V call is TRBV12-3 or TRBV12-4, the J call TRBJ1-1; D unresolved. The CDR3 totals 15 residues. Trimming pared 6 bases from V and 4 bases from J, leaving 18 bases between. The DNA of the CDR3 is TGTGCCAGCAGCCTGCTGGACCGCGCGGGCACTGAAGCTTTCTTT. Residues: CASSLLDRAGTEAFF.

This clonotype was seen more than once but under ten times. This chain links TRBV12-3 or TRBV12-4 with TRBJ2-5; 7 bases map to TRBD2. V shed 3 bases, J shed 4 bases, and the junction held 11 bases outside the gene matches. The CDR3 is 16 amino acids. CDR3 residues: CASSFGSGGSTETQYF. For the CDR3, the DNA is TGTGCCAGCAGTTTCGGATCAGGCGGGAGTACAGAGACCCAGTACTTC.

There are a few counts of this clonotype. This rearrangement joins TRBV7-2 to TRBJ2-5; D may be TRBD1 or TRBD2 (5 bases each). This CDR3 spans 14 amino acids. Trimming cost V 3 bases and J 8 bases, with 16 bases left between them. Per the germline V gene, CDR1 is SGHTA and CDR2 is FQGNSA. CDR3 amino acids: CASSFDSTRGTQYF. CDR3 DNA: TGTGCCAGCAGCTTCGACTCCACCCGGGGCACCCAGTACTTC.

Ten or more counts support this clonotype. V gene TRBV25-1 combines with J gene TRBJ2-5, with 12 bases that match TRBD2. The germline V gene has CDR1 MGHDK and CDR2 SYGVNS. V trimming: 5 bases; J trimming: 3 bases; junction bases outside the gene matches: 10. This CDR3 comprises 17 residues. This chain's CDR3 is CASSLGLAGAFKETQYF. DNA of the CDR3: TGTGCCAGCAGTCTGGGACTAGCGGGCGCTTTCAAAGAGACCCAGTACTTC.

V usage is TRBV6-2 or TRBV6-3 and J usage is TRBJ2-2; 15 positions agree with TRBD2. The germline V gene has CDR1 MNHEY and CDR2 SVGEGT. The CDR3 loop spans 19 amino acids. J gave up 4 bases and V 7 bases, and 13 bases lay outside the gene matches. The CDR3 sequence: CASKRPGLAGGGGTGELFF. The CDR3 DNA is TGTGCCAGCAAAAGGCCGGGACTAGCGGGAGGAGGCGGCACCGGGGAGCTGTTTTTT.

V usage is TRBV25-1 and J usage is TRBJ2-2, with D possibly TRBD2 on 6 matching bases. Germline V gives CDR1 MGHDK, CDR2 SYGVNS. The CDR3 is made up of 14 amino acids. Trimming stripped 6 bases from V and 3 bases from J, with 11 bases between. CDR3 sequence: CASSSGLDTGELFF. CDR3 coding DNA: TGTGCCAGCAGCAGCGGGCTCGACACCGGGGAGCTGTTTTTT.

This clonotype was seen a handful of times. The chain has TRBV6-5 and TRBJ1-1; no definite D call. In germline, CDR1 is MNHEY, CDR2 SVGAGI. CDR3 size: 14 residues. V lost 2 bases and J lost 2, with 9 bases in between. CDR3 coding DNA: TGTGCCAGCAGTTACGCCACAACAAACACTGAAGCTTTCTTT. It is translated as CASSYATTNTEAFF.

CDR3 nucleotide sequence: TGTGCCAGCAGCACGCGACAGGGAATGAACACTGAAGCTTTCTTT. This sequence encodes CASSTRQGMNTEAFF. The chain carries TRBV7-2 and TRBJ1-1; TRBD1 agrees at 7 bases. The trim removed 5 bases at V and 0 bases at J, leaving 6 bases unmatched. Germline V gene lookup returns CDR1 SGHTA and CDR2 FQGNSA. The CDR3 runs to 15 residues.

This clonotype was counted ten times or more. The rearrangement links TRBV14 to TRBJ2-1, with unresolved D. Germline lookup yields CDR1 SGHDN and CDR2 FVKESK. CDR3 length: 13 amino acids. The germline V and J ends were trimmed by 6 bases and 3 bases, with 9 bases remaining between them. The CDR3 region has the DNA TGTGCCAGCAGAGCTAGTCTCTACAATGAGCAGTTCTTC. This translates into CASRASLYNEQFF.